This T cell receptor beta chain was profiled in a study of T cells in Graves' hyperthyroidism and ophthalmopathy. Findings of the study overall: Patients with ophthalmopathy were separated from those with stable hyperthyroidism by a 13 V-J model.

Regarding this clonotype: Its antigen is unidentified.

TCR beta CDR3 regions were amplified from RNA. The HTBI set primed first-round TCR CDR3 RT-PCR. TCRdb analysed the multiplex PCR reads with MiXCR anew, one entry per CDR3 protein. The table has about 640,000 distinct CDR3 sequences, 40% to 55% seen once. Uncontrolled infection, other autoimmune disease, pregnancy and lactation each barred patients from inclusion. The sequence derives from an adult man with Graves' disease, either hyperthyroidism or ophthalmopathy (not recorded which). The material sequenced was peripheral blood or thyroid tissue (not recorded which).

The CDR3 spells CASSLAPSGTLSNQPQHF. In DNA form, the CDR3 reads TGTGCCAGCAGCTTAGCTCCGTCCGGGACGCTAAGCAATCAGCCCCAGCATTTT. The V gene is TRBV7-9, the J gene TRBJ1-5; D perhaps matches TRBD1 (5 bases). Germline CDR1 is SEHNR and CDR2 is FQNEAQ (reference sequence). Trimming cost V 0 bases and J 1 base, with 16 bases left between them. CDR3 size: 18 residues. Together with reference TRBV7-9 and TRBJ1-5, the CDR3 gives the full variable domain: DTGVSQNPRHKITKRGQNVTFRCDPISEHNRLYWYRQTLGQGPEFLTYFQNEAQLEKSRLLSDRFSAERPKGSFSTLEIQRTEQGDSAMYLCASSLAPSGTLSNQPQHFGDGTRLSIL.